This entry is about one T cell receptor (beta chain). Its antigen is unidentified. The data were taken from a study of response to subunit inactivated influenza vaccine. Overall study results and limits: It was the authors' suggestion that each seasonal influenza vaccination recruits few new T cells.

The germline V and J ends were trimmed by 5 bases and 0 bases, with 10 bases remaining between them. The CDR3 totals 14 residues. Per germline, CDR1 MGHRA and CDR2 YSYEKL. TCRdb fed the RT-PCR reads into MiXCR, producing one record per CDR3 protein. This sample yields 550,000 to 600,000 distinct CDR3 sequences, of which 10% to 15% are seen a single time; roughly 10% belongs to the top ten. The chain recombines TRBV4-1 with TRBJ1-2; D gene unclear. This clonotype originated in a man in his fifties who received an inactivated influenza vaccine. Here the sequenced sample was PBMCs from blood, taken on the day of vaccination. CDR3: CASSKDPANYGYTF. CDR3 coding DNA: TGCGCCAGCAGCAAGGACCCAGCTAACTATGGCTACACCTTC.